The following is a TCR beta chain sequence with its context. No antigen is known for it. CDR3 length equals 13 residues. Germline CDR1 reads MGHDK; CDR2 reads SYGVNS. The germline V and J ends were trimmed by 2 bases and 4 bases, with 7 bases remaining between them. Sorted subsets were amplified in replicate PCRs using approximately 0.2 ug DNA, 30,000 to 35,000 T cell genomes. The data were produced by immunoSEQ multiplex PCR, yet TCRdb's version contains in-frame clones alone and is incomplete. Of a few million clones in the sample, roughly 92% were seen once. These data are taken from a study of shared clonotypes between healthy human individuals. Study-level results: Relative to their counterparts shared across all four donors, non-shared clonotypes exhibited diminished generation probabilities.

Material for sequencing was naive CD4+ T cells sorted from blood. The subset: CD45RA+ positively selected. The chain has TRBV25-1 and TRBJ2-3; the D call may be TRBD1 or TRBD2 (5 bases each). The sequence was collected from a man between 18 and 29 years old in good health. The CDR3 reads CASSEGGADTQYF. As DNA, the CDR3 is TGTGCCAGCAGTGAAGGGGGAGCAGATACGCAGTATTTT.